Below, one T cell receptor (beta chain) is given with its context. Its antigen is still unknown. The V end was cut by 4 bases, the J end by 0 bases, with 10 bases between. Germline V lookup: CDR1 KGHSH, CDR2 LQKENI. This CDR3 spans 15 amino acids. The sample originates from a study of human thymus T cells. Study-level points and caveats: Thymic and blood repertoires seemed to favor certain V and J genes. Reports from related research described highly overlapping thymic repertoires among unrelated individuals.

Corrective cardiac operations yielded the resected thymus tissue. Finnish infants who were healthy and having corrective surgery for congenital heart defects made up the donors. Profiling relied on immunoSEQ multiplex PCR, and the TCRdb table lists in-frame clones only, not all of them. The sample lists under 95,000 clones; roughly 96% were seen once. Sequencing was performed on thymus tissue. The V and J genes are TRBV18 and TRBJ2-4; D is uncertain. The clonotype comes from a girl under two years old with a congenital heart defect but otherwise immunologically healthy. The DNA of the CDR3 is TGTGCCAGCTCACACGGGCCGGGAGCCAAAAACATTCAGTACTTC. Translated: CASSHGPGAKNIQYF.